This TCR beta chain was documented in a study of blood T cell repertoires in COVID-19. Study summary: Acute and convalescent COVID-19 specimens originated in the United States, Italy and Spain.

The V segment lost 2 bases and the J segment 2 bases; nucleotides outside the gene matches: 6. The CDR3 loop spans 17 amino acids. Germline V gene lookup returns CDR1 SGHDN and CDR2 FVKESK. TCRdb's table, derived via immunoSEQ multiplex PCR, lists solely in-frame clones and lacks some. The sample holds 25,000 to 30,000 clones; about 94% are singletons and the top ten take roughly 4%. The gene calls are TRBV14 and TRBJ2-2, with 9 bases fitting TRBD2. The TCR comes from a human donor with active COVID-19. The donor label of this sample is uncertain. Source material: peripheral blood. The CDR3 nucleotides are TGTGCCAGCAGCCAATGGCTAGCGGGGCCCAACACCGGGGAGCTGTTTTTT. This translates into CASSQWLAGPNTGELFF.